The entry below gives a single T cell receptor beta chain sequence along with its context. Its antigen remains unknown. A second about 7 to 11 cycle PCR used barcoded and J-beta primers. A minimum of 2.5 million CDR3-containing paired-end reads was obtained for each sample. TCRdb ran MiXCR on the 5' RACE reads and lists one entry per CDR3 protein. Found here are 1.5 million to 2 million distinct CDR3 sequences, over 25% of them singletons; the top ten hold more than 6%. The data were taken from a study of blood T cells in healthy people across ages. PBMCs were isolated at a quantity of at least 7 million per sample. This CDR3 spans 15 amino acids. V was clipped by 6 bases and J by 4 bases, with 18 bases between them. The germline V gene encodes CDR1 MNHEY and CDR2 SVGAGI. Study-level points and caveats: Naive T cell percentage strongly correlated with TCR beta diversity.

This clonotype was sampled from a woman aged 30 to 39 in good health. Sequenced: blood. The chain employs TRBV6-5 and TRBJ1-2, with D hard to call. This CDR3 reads CASSRRTAGLYGYTF. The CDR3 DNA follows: TGTGCCAGCAGCCGGAGGACGGCGGGTCTCTATGGCTACACCTTC.